This TCR beta chain was obtained from a study of control samples from healthy donors and cancer patients. Assay used: immunoSEQ multiplex PCR; TCRdb lists only in-frame clones, some missing. The data contain 100,000 to 150,000 clones, about 87% of them singletons. Per the germline V gene, CDR1 is LNHDA and CDR2 is SQIVND (reference sequence). Deletions cut 3 bases from V and 1 base from J, with 7 bases between. The CDR3 loop spans 14 amino acids. The chain carries TRBV19 and TRBJ1-5; maybe TRBD1 (5 bases). The origin of this receptor is a man aged 60 to 75 in good health. The sequenced sample was blood. CDR3 region: CASSIPGSNQPQHF. Here the CDR3 DNA reads TGTGCCAGTAGTATCCCAGGGAGCAATCAGCCCCAGCATTTT.